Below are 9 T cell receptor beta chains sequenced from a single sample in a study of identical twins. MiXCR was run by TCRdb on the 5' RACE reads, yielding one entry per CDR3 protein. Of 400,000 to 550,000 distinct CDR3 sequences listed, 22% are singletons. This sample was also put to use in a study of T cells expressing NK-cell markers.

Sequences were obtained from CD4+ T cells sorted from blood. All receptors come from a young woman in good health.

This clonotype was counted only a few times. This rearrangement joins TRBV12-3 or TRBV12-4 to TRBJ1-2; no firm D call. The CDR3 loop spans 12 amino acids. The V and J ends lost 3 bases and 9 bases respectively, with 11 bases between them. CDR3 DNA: TGTGCCAGCAGTTTTGGCTGGGGAAGCTACACCTTC. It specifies CASSFGWGSYTF.

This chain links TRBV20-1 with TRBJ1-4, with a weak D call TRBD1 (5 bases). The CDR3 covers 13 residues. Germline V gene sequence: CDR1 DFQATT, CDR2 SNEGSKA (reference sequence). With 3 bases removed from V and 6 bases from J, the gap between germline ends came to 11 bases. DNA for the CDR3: TGCAGTGCTAGTGGACATTGGGATGAAAAACTGTTTTTT. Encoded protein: CSASGHWDEKLFF.

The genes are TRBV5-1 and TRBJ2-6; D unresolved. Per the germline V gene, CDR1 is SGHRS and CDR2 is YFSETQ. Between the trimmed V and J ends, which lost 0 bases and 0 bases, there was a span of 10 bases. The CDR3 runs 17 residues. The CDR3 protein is CASSLGYQSSGANVLTF. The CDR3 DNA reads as TGCGCCAGCAGCTTGGGATATCAAAGCTCTGGGGCCAACGTCCTGACTTTC.

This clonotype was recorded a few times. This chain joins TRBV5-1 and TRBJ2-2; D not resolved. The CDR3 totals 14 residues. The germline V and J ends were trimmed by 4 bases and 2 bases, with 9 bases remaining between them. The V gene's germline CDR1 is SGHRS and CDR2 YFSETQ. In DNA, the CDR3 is TGCGCCAGCAGCCCGACACGAAACACCGGGGAGCTGTTTTTT. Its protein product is CASSPTRNTGELFF.

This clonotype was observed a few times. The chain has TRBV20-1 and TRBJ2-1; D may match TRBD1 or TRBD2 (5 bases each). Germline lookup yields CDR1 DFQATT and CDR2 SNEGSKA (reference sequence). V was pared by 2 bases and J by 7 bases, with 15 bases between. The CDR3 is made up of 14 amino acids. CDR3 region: CSARRQGRVNEQFF. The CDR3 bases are TGCAGTGCTAGAAGGCAGGGACGAGTGAATGAGCAGTTCTTC.

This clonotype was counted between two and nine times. The CDR3 is CASSDQGYGYTF. CDR3 nucleotide sequence: TGTGCCAGCAGTGATCAGGGCTATGGCTACACCTTC. V and J are TRBV2 and TRBJ1-2, with a weak D call TRBD1 (5 bases). CDR1 is SNHLY, CDR2 FYNNEI, per germline. With 3 bases removed from V and 4 bases from J, the gap between germline ends came to 6 bases. The CDR3 consists of 12 residues.

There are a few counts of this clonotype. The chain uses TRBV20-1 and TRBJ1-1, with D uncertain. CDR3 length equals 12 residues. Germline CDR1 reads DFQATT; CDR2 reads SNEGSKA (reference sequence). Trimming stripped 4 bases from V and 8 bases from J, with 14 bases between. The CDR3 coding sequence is TGCAGTGCTAAGATCGCGGGAACAGAAGCTTTCTTT. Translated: CSAKIAGTEAFF.

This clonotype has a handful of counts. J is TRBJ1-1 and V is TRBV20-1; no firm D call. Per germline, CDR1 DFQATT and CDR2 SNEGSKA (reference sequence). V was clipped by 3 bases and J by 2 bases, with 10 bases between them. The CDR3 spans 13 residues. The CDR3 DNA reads TGCAGTGCTAGCGATTATCCTAACACTGAAGCTTTCTTT. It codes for CSASDYPNTEAFF.

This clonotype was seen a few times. CDR3 sequence reads: CASSFAWAGGYTF. In DNA, the CDR3 is TGCGCCAGCAGCTTCGCTTGGGCAGGCGGCTACACCTTC. The rearrangement joins TRBV5-1 to TRBJ1-2; D unclear. CDR3 length: 13 amino acids. The germline V and J ends were trimmed by 2 bases and 8 bases, with 13 bases remaining between them. The germline V gene encodes CDR1 SGHRS and CDR2 YFSETQ. The whole variable domain, remainder taken from reference TRBV5-1 and TRBJ1-2, is KAGVTQTPRYLIKTRGQQVTLSCSPISGHRSVSWYQQTPGQGLQFLFEYFSETQRNKGNFPGRFSGRQFSNSRSEMNVSTLELGDSALYLCASSFAWAGGYTFGSGTRLTVV.